The T cell receptor (beta chain) under discussion was sequenced for a study of shared clonotypes between healthy human individuals. Broader study findings: The authors expected sequencing depth to affect clonotype sharing among donors. With few donors, the genetic and exposure-history diversity represented was limited.

Assay used: immunoSEQ multiplex PCR; TCRdb lists only in-frame clones, some missing. The table shows a few million clones, with roughly 93% occurring only once. A note on this clone: The antigen remains undetermined.

The ends were cut back, 0 bases at V and 6 bases at J, with 14 bases in the middle. Germline V gene lookup returns CDR1 MNHEY and CDR2 SVGAGI. The CDR3 contains 15 residues. The source material was naive CD4+ T cells from PBMCs. The subset is: CD45RA+ positively selected. The chain recombines TRBV6-5 with TRBJ1-1; the D gene is possibly TRBD1 (5 bases). The TCR sequence derives from a young man in good health. Some clones in this sample may be carry-over from other donors' samples. The CDR3 DNA is TGTGCCAGCAGTTACTCGTCAGGGACGGTGTCTGAAGCTTTCTTT. Translation: CASSYSSGTVSEAFF.